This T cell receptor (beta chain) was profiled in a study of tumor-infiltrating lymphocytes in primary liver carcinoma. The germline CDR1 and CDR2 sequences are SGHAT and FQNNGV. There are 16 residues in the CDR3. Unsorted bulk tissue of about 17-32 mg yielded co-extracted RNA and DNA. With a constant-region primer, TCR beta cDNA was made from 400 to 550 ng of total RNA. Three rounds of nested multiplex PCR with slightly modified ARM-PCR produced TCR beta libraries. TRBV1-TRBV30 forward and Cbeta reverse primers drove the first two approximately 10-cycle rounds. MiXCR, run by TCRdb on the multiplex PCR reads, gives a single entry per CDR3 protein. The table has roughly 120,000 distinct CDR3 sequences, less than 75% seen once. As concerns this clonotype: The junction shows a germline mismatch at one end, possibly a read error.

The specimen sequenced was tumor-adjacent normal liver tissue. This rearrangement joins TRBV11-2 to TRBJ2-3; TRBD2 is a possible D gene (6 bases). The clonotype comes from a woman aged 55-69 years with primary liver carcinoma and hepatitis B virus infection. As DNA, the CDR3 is TGTCCCAGCAGCCTAGATTCAGGACTAAACGCAGATACGCAGTATTTT. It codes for CPSSLDSGLNADTQYF.